This TCR beta chain was observed in a study of T cell changes during pregnancy in multiple sclerosis. Generated by immunoSEQ multiplex PCR, the TCRdb table keeps only in-frame clones and is missing some. The sample has around 100,000 clones, 91% seen once. Germline V gene lookup returns CDR1 SGDLS and CDR2 YYNGEE. V was pared by 4 bases and J by 5 bases, with 7 bases of the junction left unmatched. The CDR3 has 15 amino acids. Sequenced material: peripheral blood, taken after pregnancy. V usage is TRBV9 and J usage is TRBJ1-4; TRBD1 aligns across 8 bases. The clonotype originates from a female donor with multiple sclerosis, enrolled in a pregnancy study. This CDR3 is CASSPRTGWNEKLFF. CDR3 nucleotide sequence: TGTGCCAGCAGCCCACGGACAGGGTGGAATGAAAAACTGTTTTTT. The full variable domain, rest sourced from reference TRBV9 and TRBJ1-4, is DSGVTQTPKHLITATGQRVTLRCSPRSGDLSVYWYQQSLDQGLQFLIQYYNGEERAKGNILERFSAQQFPDLHSELNLSSLELGDSALYFCASSPRTGWNEKLFFGSGTQLSVL.